Shown below are 8 T cell receptor beta chains from a single sample sequenced in a study of blood T cell repertoires in COVID-19. Clones were read by immunoSEQ multiplex PCR, and TCRdb kept only the in-frame ones, dropping some. The sample contains about 40,000 clones, around four fifths of which appear only once. Sequenced material: peripheral blood. Receptors were obtained from a man aged 50 to 59 with active or convalescent COVID-19.

The V call is TRBV18, the J call TRBJ1-2; TRBD1 aligns across 7 bases. The trim removed 3 bases at V and 4 bases at J, leaving 8 bases unmatched. Germline CDR1 KGHSH, CDR2 LQKENI. The CDR3 spans 15 residues. CDR3 nucleotide sequence: TGTGCCAGCTCACCCGACAGGGTATCTAGCTATGGCTACACCTTC. Its translation is CASSPDRVSSYGYTF.

The J gene is TRBJ2-1, the V gene TRBV11-3; 8 bases map to TRBD2. The junction had 6 bases not matched to a gene; V was cut back by 5 bases and J by 0 bases. The germline CDR1 and CDR2 sequences are SGHNT and YENEEA. This CDR3 is built from 16 residues. The CDR3 bases are TGTGCCAGCAGCCACGTAGCGGGGCCCTCCTACAATGAGCAGTTCTTC. It is translated as CASSHVAGPSYNEQFF.

This clone occurred a few times. The chain links TRBV30 to TRBJ1-5; D is ambiguous. Trimming took 0 bases from V and 0 from J, leaving 6 bases between them. The CDR3 has 14 residues. Germline assignment: CDR1 GTSNPN and CDR2 SVGIG (reference sequence). In nucleotides, the CDR3 is TGTGCCTGGAGTGTAACAGATAGCAATCAGCCCCAGCATTTT. Encoded protein: CAWSVTDSNQPQHF. Together with reference TRBV30 and TRBJ1-5, the CDR3 gives the full variable domain: SQTIHQWPATLVQPVGSPLSLECTVEGTSNPNLYWYRQAAGRGLQLLFYSVGIGQISSEVPQNLSASRPQDRQFILSSKKLLLSDSGFYLCAWSVTDSNQPQHFGDGTRLSIL.

This clone was counted a few times. This chain uses TRBV20-1 with TRBJ2-3; D is possibly TRBD2 (5 bases). Germline V lookup: CDR1 DFQATT, CDR2 SNEGSKA (reference sequence). The CDR3 extends over 11 amino acids. The V and J ends lost 7 bases and 3 bases respectively, with 8 bases between them. CDR3 in amino acids: CSGLATDTQYF. The CDR3, as DNA: TGCAGTGGGCTAGCAACAGATACGCAGTATTTT.

The rearrangement joins TRBV5-6 to TRBJ1-2, with 9 bases identical to TRBD1. CDR1 is SGHDT, CDR2 YYEEEE, per germline. V shed 0 bases and J 2 bases; nucleotides not matched to a gene: 2. CDR3 length: 15 residues. The CDR3: CASSLGGQGNYGYTF. The CDR3 DNA sequence: TGTGCCAGCAGCTTGGGCGGACAGGGGAACTATGGCTACACCTTC.

The chain carries TRBV15 and TRBJ1-2, with 12 bases lining up with TRBD1. The ends lost 3 bases at V and 4 bases at J; junction bases unmatched: 9. The CDR3 totals 17 residues. The germline CDR1 and CDR2 sequences are LNHNV and YYDKDF (reference sequence). The CDR3 is CATSRGQGASISYGYTF. As DNA, the CDR3 is TGTGCCACCAGCAGGGGACAGGGGGCGTCTATCAGCTATGGCTACACCTTC.

The genes are TRBV28 and TRBJ1-1; no firm D call. The V end was cut by 8 bases, the J end by 2 bases, with 15 bases between. Germline CDR1 and CDR2: MDHEN and SYDVKM. CDR3 length: 14 amino acids. The DNA for the CDR3 is TGTGCCAGCGCCGAGGATCGCAGCAACACTGAAGCTTTCTTT. This codes for CASAEDRSNTEAFF.

V is TRBV28 and J is TRBJ1-5, with TRBD1 matching 8 bases. J gave up 11 bases and V 3 bases, and 6 bases lay outside the gene matches. Germline-derived CDR1 and CDR2 are MDHEN and SYDVKM. This CDR3 contains 13 residues. The CDR3 loop reads CASSFKDREAQHF. The DNA of the CDR3 is TGTGCCAGCAGTTTTAAGGACAGGGAGGCCCAGCATTTT.